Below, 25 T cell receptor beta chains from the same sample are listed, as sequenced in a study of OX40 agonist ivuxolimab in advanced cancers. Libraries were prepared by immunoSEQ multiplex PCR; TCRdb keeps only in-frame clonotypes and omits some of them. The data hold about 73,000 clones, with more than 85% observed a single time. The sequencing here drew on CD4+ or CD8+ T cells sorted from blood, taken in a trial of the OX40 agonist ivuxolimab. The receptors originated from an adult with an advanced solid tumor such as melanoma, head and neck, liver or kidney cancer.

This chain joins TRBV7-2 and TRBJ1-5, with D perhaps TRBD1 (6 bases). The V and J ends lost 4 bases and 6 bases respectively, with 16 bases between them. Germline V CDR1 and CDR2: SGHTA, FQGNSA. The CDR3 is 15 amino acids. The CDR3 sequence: CASSSGGGAFQPQHF. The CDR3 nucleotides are TGTGCCAGCAGCTCCGGCGGGGGGGCCTTTCAGCCCCAGCATTTT. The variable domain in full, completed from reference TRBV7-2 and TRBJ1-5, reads GAGVSQSPSNKVTEKGKDVELRCDPISGHTALYWYRQSLGQGLEFLIYFQGNSAPDKSGLPSDRFSAERTGGSVSTLTIQRTQQEDSAVYLCASSSGGGAFQPQHFGDGTRLSIL.

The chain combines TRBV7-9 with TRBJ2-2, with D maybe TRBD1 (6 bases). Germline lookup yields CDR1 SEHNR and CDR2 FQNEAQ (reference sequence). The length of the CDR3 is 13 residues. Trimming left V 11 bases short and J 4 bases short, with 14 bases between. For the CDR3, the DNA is TGTGCCGCCATAACAGGGACCACCGGGGAGCTGTTTTTT. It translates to CAAITGTTGELFF.

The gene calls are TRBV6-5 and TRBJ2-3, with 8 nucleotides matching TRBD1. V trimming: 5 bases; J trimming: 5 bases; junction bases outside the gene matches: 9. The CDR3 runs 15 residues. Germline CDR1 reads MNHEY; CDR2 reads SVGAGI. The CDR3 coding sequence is TGTGCCAGCAGTAAATCTCCAGGGGGCATAGATACGCAGTATTTT. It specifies CASSKSPGGIDTQYF.

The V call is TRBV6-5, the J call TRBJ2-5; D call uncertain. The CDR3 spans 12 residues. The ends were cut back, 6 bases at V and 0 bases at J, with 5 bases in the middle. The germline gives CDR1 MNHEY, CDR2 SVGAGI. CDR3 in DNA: TGTGCCAGCAGCACGAACCAAGAGACCCAGTACTTC. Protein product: CASSTNQETQYF.

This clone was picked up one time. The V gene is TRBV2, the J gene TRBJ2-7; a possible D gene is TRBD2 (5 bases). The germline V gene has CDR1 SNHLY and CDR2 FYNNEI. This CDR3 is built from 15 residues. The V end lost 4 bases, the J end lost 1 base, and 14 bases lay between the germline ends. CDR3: CASSGGHPTSYEQYF. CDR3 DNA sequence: TGTGCCAGCAGTGGAGGGCATCCCACATCCTACGAGCAGTACTTC.

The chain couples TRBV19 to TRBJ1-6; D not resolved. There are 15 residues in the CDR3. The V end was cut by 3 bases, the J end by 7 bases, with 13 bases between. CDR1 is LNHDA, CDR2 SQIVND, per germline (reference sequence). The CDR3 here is CASSIRENRNSPLHF. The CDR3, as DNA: TGTGCCAGTAGTATCCGAGAAAATAGGAATTCACCCCTCCACTTT.

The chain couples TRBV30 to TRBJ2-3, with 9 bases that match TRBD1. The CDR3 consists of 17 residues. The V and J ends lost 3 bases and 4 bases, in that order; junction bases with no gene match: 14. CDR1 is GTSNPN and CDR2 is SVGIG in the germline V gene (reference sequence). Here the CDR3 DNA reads TGTGCCTGGAGCTACACTGTTGGGACAGGGAGCGCAGATACGCAGTATTTT. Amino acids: CAWSYTVGTGSADTQYF.

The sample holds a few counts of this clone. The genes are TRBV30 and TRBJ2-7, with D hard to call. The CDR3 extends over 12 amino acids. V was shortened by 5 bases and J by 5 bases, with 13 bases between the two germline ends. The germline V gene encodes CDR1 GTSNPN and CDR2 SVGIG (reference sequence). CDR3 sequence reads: CAWSKAVDEQYF. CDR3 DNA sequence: TGTGCCTGGTCCAAGGCGGTGGACGAGCAGTACTTC. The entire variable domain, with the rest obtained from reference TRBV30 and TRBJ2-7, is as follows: SQTIHQWPATLVQPVGSPLSLECTVEGTSNPNLYWYRQAAGRGLQLLFYSVGIGQISSEVPQNLSASRPQDRQFILSSKKLLLSDSGFYLCAWSKAVDEQYFGPGTRLTVT.

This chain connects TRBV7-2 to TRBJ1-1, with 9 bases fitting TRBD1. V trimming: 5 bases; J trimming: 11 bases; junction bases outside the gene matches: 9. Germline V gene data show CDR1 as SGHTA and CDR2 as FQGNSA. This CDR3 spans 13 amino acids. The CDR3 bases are TGTGCCAGCAGCCCAGGGACAGGGCACGATGCTTTCTTT. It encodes CASSPGTGHDAFF.

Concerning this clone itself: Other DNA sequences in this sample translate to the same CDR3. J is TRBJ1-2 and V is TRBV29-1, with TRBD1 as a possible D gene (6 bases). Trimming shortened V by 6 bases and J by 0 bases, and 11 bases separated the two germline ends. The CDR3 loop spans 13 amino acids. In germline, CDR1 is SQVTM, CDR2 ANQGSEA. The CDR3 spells CSVVTGSNYGYTF. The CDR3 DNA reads TGCAGCGTCGTTACAGGGTCTAACTATGGCTACACCTTC.

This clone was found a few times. CDR3 amino acids: CASSLDSGGPYQETQYF. CDR3 nucleotide sequence: TGCGCCAGCAGCTTGGATAGCGGGGGCCCGTACCAAGAGACCCAGTACTTC. The chain links TRBV5-1 to TRBJ2-5, with 9 bases aligning to TRBD2. Germline V gives CDR1 SGHRS, CDR2 YFSETQ. The J segment lost 0 bases and the V segment lost 0 bases, leaving 6 bases of the junction unmatched. CDR3 length: 17 residues.

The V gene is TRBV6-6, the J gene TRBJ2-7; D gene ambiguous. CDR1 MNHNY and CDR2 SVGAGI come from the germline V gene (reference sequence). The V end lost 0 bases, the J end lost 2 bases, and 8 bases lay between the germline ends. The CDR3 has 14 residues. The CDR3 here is CASSYSGVPYEQYF. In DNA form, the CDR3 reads TGTGCCAGCAGTTACTCTGGGGTTCCCTACGAGCAGTACTTC.

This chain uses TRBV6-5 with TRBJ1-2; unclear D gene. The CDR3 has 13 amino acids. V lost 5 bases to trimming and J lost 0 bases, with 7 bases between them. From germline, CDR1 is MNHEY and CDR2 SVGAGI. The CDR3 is CASSDAPNYGYTF. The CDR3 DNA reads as TGTGCCAGCAGTGACGCACCTAACTATGGCTACACCTTC.

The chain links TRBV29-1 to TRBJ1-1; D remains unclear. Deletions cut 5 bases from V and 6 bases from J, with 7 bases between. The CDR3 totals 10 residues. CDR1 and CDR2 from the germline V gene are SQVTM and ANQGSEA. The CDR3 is CSVLDPEAFF. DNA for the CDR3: TGCAGCGTTTTGGACCCTGAAGCTTTCTTT.

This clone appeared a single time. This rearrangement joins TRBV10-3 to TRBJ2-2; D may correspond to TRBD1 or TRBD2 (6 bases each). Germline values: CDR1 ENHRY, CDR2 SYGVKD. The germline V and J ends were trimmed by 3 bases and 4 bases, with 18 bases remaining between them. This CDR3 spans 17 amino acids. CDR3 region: CAISDRSGARGTGELFF. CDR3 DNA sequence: TGTGCCATCAGTGACCGTTCGGGGGCTCGAGGCACCGGGGAGCTGTTTTTT.

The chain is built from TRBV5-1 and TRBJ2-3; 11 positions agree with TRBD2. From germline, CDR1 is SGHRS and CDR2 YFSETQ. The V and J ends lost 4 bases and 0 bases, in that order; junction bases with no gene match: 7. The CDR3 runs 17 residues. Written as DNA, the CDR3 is TGCGCCAGCAGCCCTCGACTAGCGGGGTATAGCACAGATACGCAGTATTTT. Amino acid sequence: CASSPRLAGYSTDTQYF.

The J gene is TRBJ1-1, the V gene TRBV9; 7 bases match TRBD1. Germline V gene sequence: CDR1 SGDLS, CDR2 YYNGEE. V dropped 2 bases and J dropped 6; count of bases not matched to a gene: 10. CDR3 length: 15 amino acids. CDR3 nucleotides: TGTGCCAGCAGCGTGTGGGACAGCACGGCTTCTGAAGCTTTCTTT. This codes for CASSVWDSTASEAFF.

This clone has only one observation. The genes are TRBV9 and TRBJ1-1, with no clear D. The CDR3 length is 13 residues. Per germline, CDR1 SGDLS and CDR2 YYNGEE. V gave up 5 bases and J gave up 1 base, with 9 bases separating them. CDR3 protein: CASSLNRNTEAFF. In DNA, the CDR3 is TGTGCCAGCAGTCTGAACAGGAACACTGAAGCTTTCTTT.

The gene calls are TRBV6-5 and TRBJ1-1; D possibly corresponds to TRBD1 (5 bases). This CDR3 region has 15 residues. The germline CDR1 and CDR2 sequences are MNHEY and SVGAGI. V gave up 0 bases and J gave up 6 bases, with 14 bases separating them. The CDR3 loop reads CASSYSGEGHAEAFF. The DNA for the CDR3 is TGTGCCAGCAGTTACTCGGGAGAGGGGCACGCTGAAGCTTTCTTT.

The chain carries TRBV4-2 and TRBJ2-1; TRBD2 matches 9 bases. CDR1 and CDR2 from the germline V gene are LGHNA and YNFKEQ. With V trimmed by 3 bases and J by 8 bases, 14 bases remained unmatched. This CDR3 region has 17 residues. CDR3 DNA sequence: TGTGCCAGCAGCCAGGAGAGGGGACTAGCCTCGATCGATGAGCAGTTCTTC. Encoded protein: CASSQERGLASIDEQFF.

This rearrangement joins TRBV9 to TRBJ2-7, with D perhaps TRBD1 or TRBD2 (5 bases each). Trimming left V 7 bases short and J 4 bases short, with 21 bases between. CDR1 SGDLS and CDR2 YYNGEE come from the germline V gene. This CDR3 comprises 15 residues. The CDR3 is CASALGDAFGYEQYF. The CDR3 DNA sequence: TGTGCCAGCGCCCTGGGGGACGCGTTCGGGTACGAGCAGTACTTC. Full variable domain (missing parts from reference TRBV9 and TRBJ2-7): DSGVTQTPKHLITATGQRVTLRCSPRSGDLSVYWYQQSLDQGLQFLIQYYNGEERAKGNILERFSAQQFPDLHSELNLSSLELGDSALYFCASALGDAFGYEQYFGPGTRLTVT.

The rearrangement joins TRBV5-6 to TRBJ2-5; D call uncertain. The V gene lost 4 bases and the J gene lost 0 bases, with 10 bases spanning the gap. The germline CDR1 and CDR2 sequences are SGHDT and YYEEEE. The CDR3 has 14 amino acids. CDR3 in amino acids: CASSQTLYQETQYF. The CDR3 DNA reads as TGTGCCAGCAGCCAAACGCTCTACCAAGAGACCCAGTACTTC.

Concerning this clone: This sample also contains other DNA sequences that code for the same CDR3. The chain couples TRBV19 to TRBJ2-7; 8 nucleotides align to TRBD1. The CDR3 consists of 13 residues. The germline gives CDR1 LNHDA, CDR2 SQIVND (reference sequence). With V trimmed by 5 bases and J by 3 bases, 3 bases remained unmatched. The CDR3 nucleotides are TGTGCCAGTAGTCCGGGACAGGTCTACGAGCAGTACTTC. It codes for CASSPGQVYEQYF.

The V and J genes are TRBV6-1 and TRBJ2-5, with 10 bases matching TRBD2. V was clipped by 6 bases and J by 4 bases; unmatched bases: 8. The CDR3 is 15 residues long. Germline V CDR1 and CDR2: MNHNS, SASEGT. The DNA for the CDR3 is TGTGCCAGCAGCGTAACTAGCGGGGATGGAGAGACCCAGTACTTC. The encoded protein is CASSVTSGDGETQYF.

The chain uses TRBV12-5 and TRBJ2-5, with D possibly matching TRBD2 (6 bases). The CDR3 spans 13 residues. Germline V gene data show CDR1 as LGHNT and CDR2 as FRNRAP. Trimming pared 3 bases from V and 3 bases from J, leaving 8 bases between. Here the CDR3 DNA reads TGTGCTAGTGGTTTTGGAGGGAAAGAGACCCAGTACTTC. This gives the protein CASGFGGKETQYF.